This T cell receptor beta chain was found in a study of T cells in localized non-small cell lung cancer. This CDR3 is built from 12 residues. Trimming took 4 bases from V and 6 from J, leaving 7 bases between them. The germline V gene encodes CDR1 SGHNT and CDR2 YYREEE (reference sequence). Measured with immunoSEQ multiplex PCR; TCRdb has only the in-frame clones, and not every one. The sample holds about 36,000 clones, around 88% seen once. This clone was seen just once. The antigen remains unidentified. Findings and caveats of the study: Heterogeneity is still possible, as just one tumor region was sequenced. Paired adjacent lung recovered a median around 60 of the top 100 tumor clones. Tumor trailed uninvolved adjacent lung in T cell clonality, which peaked there.

The specimen comprised peripheral blood, sampled before any cancer treatment. V usage is TRBV5-4 and J usage is TRBJ2-2, with no clear D. The TCR sequence derives from a woman aged 40-75 years with stage I lung adenocarcinoma. The CDR3 here is CASSRDSGELFF. The CDR3 coding sequence is TGTGCCAGCAGCCGTGATTCCGGGGAGCTGTTTTTT.